These 28 T cell receptor beta chains were sequenced from one sample in a study of glioma-infiltrating T cells after dendritic cell vaccination. Libraries were prepared by immunoSEQ multiplex PCR; TCRdb keeps only in-frame clonotypes and omits some of them. The table shows approximately 82,000 clones, with 80% to 90% occurring only once. Sequencing was performed on blood, taken before dendritic cell vaccination. These receptors all come from a human donor with glioblastoma.

The chain recombines TRBV7-3 with TRBJ2-5, with D hard to call. The CDR3 covers 14 residues. Trimming removed 2 bases from V and 5 bases from J, with 12 bases in between. The V gene's germline CDR1 is SGHTA and CDR2 FQGTGA. The chain's CDR3 is CASSLRGSTETQYF. The CDR3 DNA is TGTGCCAGCAGCTTACGAGGAAGTACGGAGACCCAGTACTTC.

The V call is TRBV5-8, the J call TRBJ2-1, with 14 positions matching TRBD2. The CDR3 totals 17 residues. The germline CDR1 and CDR2 sequences are SGHTS and YDEGEE. The ends lost 2 bases at V and 6 bases at J; junction bases unmatched: 7. The CDR3 reads CASSFNLGLAGGNEQFF. The CDR3 nucleotides are TGTGCCAGCAGCTTTAATCTCGGACTAGCGGGAGGCAATGAGCAGTTCTTC. Full variable domain (rest looked up from reference TRBV5-8 and TRBJ2-1): EAGVTQSPTHLIKTRGQQATLRCSPISGHTSVYWYQQALGLGLQFLLWYDEGEERNRGNFPPRFSGRQFPNYSSELNVNALELEDSALYLCASSFNLGLAGGNEQFFGPGTRLTVL.

The genes are TRBV29-1 and TRBJ1-2; the D gene is possibly TRBD1 (5 bases). V lost 1 base, J lost 0 bases, and 9 bases lay in between. The germline V gene has CDR1 SQVTM and CDR2 ANQGSEA. This CDR3 contains 14 residues. CDR3 loop: CSVEGGAANYGYTF. In nucleotides, the CDR3 is TGCAGCGTTGAAGGGGGCGCCGCTAACTATGGCTACACCTTC.

The chain combines TRBV6-1 with TRBJ2-7, with 13 bases aligning to TRBD2. Trimming removed 2 bases from V and 2 bases from J; junction bases left unmatched: 0. Germline V gene data show CDR1 as MNHNS and CDR2 as SASEGT. The CDR3 totals 15 residues. CDR3 region: CASSETSGGAYEQYF. CDR3 nucleotide sequence: TGTGCCAGCAGTGAAACTAGCGGGGGGGCCTACGAGCAGTACTTC.

The chain employs TRBV28 and TRBJ1-1; 8 nucleotides agree with TRBD1. Germline V CDR1 and CDR2: MDHEN, SYDVKM. Trimming cost V 4 bases and J 1 base; bases outside gene matches: 2. This CDR3 is built from 14 residues. CDR3 residues: CASSSGQGNTEAFF. CDR3 bases: TGTGCCAGCAGTTCAGGACAGGGGAACACTGAAGCTTTCTTT.

The chain employs TRBV20-1 and TRBJ2-5; tentative D call: TRBD2 (6 bases). Germline V gene sequence: CDR1 DFQATT, CDR2 SNEGSKA (reference sequence). This CDR3 has 11 residues. The V end lost 3 bases, the J end lost 5 bases, and 7 bases lay between the germline ends. CDR3 protein: CSARTRETQYF. The CDR3 coding sequence is TGCAGTGCTAGGACTAGGGAGACCCAGTACTTC.

The CDR3 nucleotides read TGTGCCAGTAGCATACAGGCTGTTAATGAAAAACTGTTTTTT. As protein: CASSIQAVNEKLFF. The V gene is TRBV19, the J gene TRBJ1-4, with D possibly being TRBD1 (5 bases). The CDR3 contains 14 residues. Between the trimmed V and J ends, which lost 6 bases and 4 bases, there was a span of 12 bases. From germline, CDR1 is LNHDA and CDR2 SQIVND (reference sequence). The full variable domain, its missing parts supplied by reference TRBV19 and TRBJ1-4, is DGGITQSPKYLFRKEGQNVTLSCEQNLNHDAMYWYRQDPGQGLRLIYYSQIVNDFQKGDIAEGYSVSREKKESFPLTVTSAQKNPTAFYLCASSIQAVNEKLFFGSGTQLSVL.

In the case of this clone: Other DNA sequences of this sample code for an identical CDR3. The genes are TRBV1 and TRBJ2-7; TRBD2 is the table's D call, not checked against the DNA. TRBV1 is a listed pseudogene. The CDR3 has 15 residues. CDR3: CTSNQGGLKVYEQYF. For the CDR3, the DNA is TGCACCAGCAACCAGGGAGGATTAAAGGTGTACGAGCAGTACTTC.

V gene TRBV5-1 combines with J gene TRBJ2-7; 8 bases map to TRBD1. V was clipped by 4 bases and J by 2 bases; unmatched bases: 5. Germline CDR1 SGHRS, CDR2 YFSETQ. This CDR3 region has 14 residues. In DNA form, the CDR3 reads TGCGCCAGCAGCGGTGGGACAGGAGCCTACGAGCAGTACTTC. Protein sequence: CASSGGTGAYEQYF.

The V gene is TRBV30, the J gene TRBJ1-1; D is unclear. The V gene lost 0 bases and the J gene lost 7 bases, with 15 bases spanning the gap. The CDR3 length is 14 residues. CDR1 and CDR2 (germline): GTSNPN, SVGIG (reference sequence). As DNA, the CDR3 is TGTGCCTGGAGTGTACTTGCAATGTCAGGTGAAGCTTTCTTT. Amino acids: CAWSVLAMSGEAFF. Based on the CDR3 plus reference TRBV30 and TRBJ1-1, the full variable domain is SQTIHQWPATLVQPVGSPLSLECTVEGTSNPNLYWYRQAAGRGLQLLFYSVGIGQISSEVPQNLSASRPQDRQFILSSKKLLLSDSGFYLCAWSVLAMSGEAFFGQGTRLTVV.

The chain recombines TRBV2 with TRBJ2-5; 8 nucleotides agree with TRBD1. Germline V lookup: CDR1 SNHLY, CDR2 FYNNEI. Unmatched junction bases numbered 6, after V lost 5 bases and J lost 1 base. This CDR3 contains 15 residues. CDR3 DNA sequence: TGTGCCAGCAGTTCGCGGACAGGGAGCCAAGAGACCCAGTACTTC. Translating gives CASSSRTGSQETQYF.

This chain links TRBV27 with TRBJ2-2; 10 bases are a match to TRBD2. CDR3 length: 15 residues. Germline V gene sequence: CDR1 MNHEY, CDR2 SMNVEV (reference sequence). With V trimmed by 2 bases and J by 5 bases, 2 bases remained unmatched. This CDR3 reads CASSLGAGGTGELFF. CDR3 DNA sequence: TGTGCCAGCAGTTTAGGAGCGGGAGGGACCGGGGAGCTGTTTTTT.

CDR3 bases: TGCAGTGGGGACTCAGGTGAAGAGCAGTTCTTC. It encodes CSGDSGEEQFF. The chain combines TRBV20-1 with TRBJ2-1; perhaps TRBD2 as D (6 bases). The germline V and J ends were trimmed by 7 bases and 10 bases, with 14 bases remaining between them. The germline CDR1 and CDR2 sequences are DFQATT and SNEGSKA (reference sequence). The CDR3 covers 11 residues.

V is TRBV5-1 and J is TRBJ2-3, with 7 bases fitting TRBD1. J lost 3 bases, V lost 8 bases, and 9 bases had no gene match. This CDR3 is built from 14 residues. The germline V gene encodes CDR1 SGHRS and CDR2 YFSETQ. The CDR3 region has the DNA TGCGCCAGTACCAGACAGGGAATAACAGATACGCAGTATTTT. Its translation: CASTRQGITDTQYF.

The J gene is TRBJ2-5, the V gene TRBV7-8; 8 positions agree with TRBD1. Germline trimming cut 5 bases from V and 7 bases from J; bases unmatched to any gene: 6. The CDR3 length is 13 residues. Germline CDR1 and CDR2: SGHVS and FQNEAQ. The CDR3 DNA sequence: TGTGCCAGCAGCCTCGGACAGGGAGGGACCCAGTACTTC. This codes for CASSLGQGGTQYF.

For the CDR3, the DNA is TGTGCCAGCAGTTCGCTCCCCTTGGGACAAGGGCACATTCAGTACTTC. Protein sequence: CASSSLPLGQGHIQYF. The chain couples TRBV27 to TRBJ2-4; D is perhaps TRBD1 (6 bases). This CDR3 comprises 16 residues. V lost 4 bases, J lost 8 bases, and 21 bases lay in between. In germline, CDR1 is MNHEY, CDR2 SMNVEV (reference sequence).

V is TRBV4-1 and J is TRBJ1-4; D is unresolved. Trimming stripped 8 bases from V and 4 bases from J, with 14 bases between. The CDR3 runs to 14 residues. Germline CDR1 is MGHRA and CDR2 is YSYEKL. The DNA of the CDR3 is TGCGCCAGCGGCGGGGTGGCCCATAATGAAAAACTGTTTTTT. As protein: CASGGVAHNEKLFF.

The chain recombines TRBV11-2 with TRBJ1-1, with D possibly matching TRBD1 (5 bases). This CDR3 has 13 residues. The V gene's germline CDR1 is SGHAT and CDR2 FQNNGV. The V and J ends lost 2 bases and 6 bases respectively, with 10 bases between them. DNA of the CDR3: TGTGCCAGCAGCTTAACGGGGGGACCTGAAGCTTTCTTT. Its protein product is CASSLTGGPEAFF.

This chain joins TRBV2 and TRBJ2-1, with 9 positions matching TRBD2. CDR1 and CDR2 (germline): SNHLY, FYNNEI. V lost 1 base and J lost 4; bases outside the gene matches: 2. The CDR3 contains 15 residues. CDR3: CASSEDSGSYNEQFF. As DNA, the CDR3 is TGTGCCAGCAGTGAAGATAGCGGGAGTTACAATGAGCAGTTCTTC.

J is TRBJ1-6 and V is TRBV2; weak D call: TRBD1 (6 bases). CDR1 SNHLY and CDR2 FYNNEI come from the germline V gene. This CDR3 is built from 14 residues. V shed 4 bases and J shed 7 bases, with 11 bases lying between them. The CDR3 DNA sequence: TGTGCCAGCAGTGCCAGGGGAGGGAATTCACCCCTCCACTTT. Protein: CASSARGGNSPLHF.

The chain is built from TRBV28 and TRBJ2-7; TRBD2 agrees at 8 bases. Unmatched junction bases numbered 3, after V lost 2 bases and J lost 0 bases. CDR1 MDHEN and CDR2 SYDVKM come from the germline V gene. CDR3 length: 15 residues. CDR3 amino acids: CASSLGGGSSYEQYF. The CDR3 nucleotides are TGTGCCAGCAGTTTAGGCGGGGGGAGCTCCTACGAGCAGTACTTC. Using reference TRBV28 and TRBJ2-7 for the parts outside the CDR3, the full variable domain is DVKVTQSSRYLVKRTGEKVFLECVQDMDHENMFWYRQDPGLGLRLIYFSYDVKMKEKGDIPEGYSVSREKKERFSLILESASTNQTSMYLCASSLGGGSSYEQYFGPGTRLTVT.

This clone occurred once. V gene TRBV2 combines with J gene TRBJ2-5, with D possibly TRBD2 on 5 matching bases. Trimming stripped 7 bases from V and 5 bases from J, with 17 bases between. The CDR3 contains 14 residues. The germline gives CDR1 SNHLY, CDR2 FYNNEI. This chain's CDR3 is CASTNRAGGETQYF. The CDR3 region has the DNA TGTGCCAGCACTAATCGGGCGGGTGGGGAGACCCAGTACTTC. The full variable domain, in which reference TRBV2 and TRBJ2-5 provide the parts outside the CDR3, is EPEVTQTPSHQVTQMGQEVILRCVPISNHLYFYWYRQILGQKVEFLVSFYNNEISEKSEIFDDQFSVERPDGSNFTLKIRSTKLEDSAMYFCASTNRAGGETQYFGPGTRLLVL.

V gene TRBV19 combines with J gene TRBJ2-2; tentative D call: TRBD2 (5 bases). V gave up 3 bases and J gave up 7 bases, with 12 bases separating them. CDR1 is LNHDA and CDR2 is SQIVND in the germline V gene (reference sequence). The CDR3 loop spans 14 amino acids. CDR3 sequence (DNA): TGTGCCAGTAGTATCCCCGGACTGGTCGGGGAGCTGTTTTTT. It translates to CASSIPGLVGELFF.

This clone appeared once. The chain joins TRBV4-1 to TRBJ2-7, with D tentatively TRBD2 (5 bases). Per germline, CDR1 MGHRA and CDR2 YSYEKL. V was trimmed by 1 base and J by 3 bases, leaving 10 bases between them. This CDR3 has 14 residues. CDR3 region: CASSQGLGLYEQYF. CDR3 sequence (DNA): TGCGCCAGCAGCCAAGGCCTCGGACTCTACGAGCAGTACTTC.

The chain couples TRBV30 to TRBJ2-3; TRBD2 matches at 11 bases. The CDR3 is made up of 16 amino acids. The germline CDR1 and CDR2 sequences are GTSNPN and SVGIG (reference sequence). J lost 3 bases, V lost 5 bases, and 10 bases had no gene match. As DNA, the CDR3 is TGTGCCTGGGAGATGGGGCTAGCGGGGGGTACAGATACGCAGTATTTT. Protein: CAWEMGLAGGTDTQYF.

This chain connects TRBV5-4 to TRBJ2-5; possibly TRBD1 for D (6 bases). CDR3 length: 13 residues. The germline V gene has CDR1 SGHNT and CDR2 YYREEE (reference sequence). Trimming removed 5 bases from V and 5 bases from J, with 13 bases in between. The CDR3 DNA reads TGTGCCAGCAGTCCGGGCGGACAGGAGACCCAGTACTTC. Translated, it gives CASSPGGQETQYF.

The chain joins TRBV4-1 to TRBJ1-2, with D perhaps matching TRBD1 (6 bases). CDR1 and CDR2 (germline): MGHRA, YSYEKL. The CDR3 spans 13 residues. Trimming cost V 7 bases and J 0 bases, with 9 bases left between them. In DNA form, the CDR3 reads TGCGCCAGCACAGGGGTAGCTAACTATGGCTACACCTTC. Encoded protein: CASTGVANYGYTF.

V and J are TRBV5-1 and TRBJ2-1, with D perhaps TRBD2 (6 bases). The germline gives CDR1 SGHRS, CDR2 YFSETQ. The CDR3 is made up of 15 amino acids. Trimming took 3 bases from V and 10 from J, leaving 20 bases between them. The chain's CDR3 is CASSSAGTPRGEQFF. In DNA, the CDR3 is TGCGCCAGCAGCTCCGCCGGGACTCCCCGGGGGGAGCAGTTCTTC.